A selection of T cell receptor beta chains follows, all from one sample in a study of cytomegalovirus exposure and HLA in healthy donors. Clones were read by immunoSEQ multiplex PCR, and TCRdb kept only the in-frame ones, dropping some. The sample lists approximately 160,000 clones, 75% to 90% occurring once. Sequencing used PBMCs. These receptors were obtained from a man aged 30 to 39 in good health and CMV-seropositive. Both conserved end residues are trimmed from each CDR3.

j_call: TRBJ2-5
v_call: TRBV6-1
cdr3_aa: ASSEEVSQGTTQY

j_call: TRBJ1-1
v_call: TRBV7-9
cdr3_aa: ASSLMGTGGVGNTEAF

j_call: TRBJ2-1
v_call: TRBV11-2
cdr3_aa: ASSSRASGGAYNEQF

j_call: TRBJ1-1
v_call: TRBV6-6
cdr3_aa: ASSYGLGTPNNAF

j_call: TRBJ1-1
v_call: TRBV29-1
cdr3_aa: SADGGRTNTEAF

j_call: TRBJ1-4
v_call: TRBV28
cdr3_aa: ASSPGGGFEKLF

j_call: TRBJ1-2
v_call: TRBV28
cdr3_aa: ASSLHRGDNYGYT

j_call: TRBJ1-1
v_call: TRBV19
cdr3_aa: ASSDRTGGFSGNTEAF

j_call: TRBJ1-5
v_call: TRBV19
cdr3_aa: ATRHTQGVSNQPQH

j_call: TRBJ2-3
v_call: TRBV5-6
cdr3_aa: ASSPGLQSTQY

j_call: TRBJ2-3
v_call: TRBV10-3
cdr3_aa: AIKSGTGALLGARSTDTQY

j_call: TRBJ2-5
v_call: TRBV10-1
cdr3_aa: ASSPGLAGDQQY

j_call: TRBJ2-1
v_call: TRBV5-8
cdr3_aa: ASSETSAAQYNEQF

j_call: TRBJ1-2
v_call: TRBV9
cdr3_aa: ASSVDGAYGYT